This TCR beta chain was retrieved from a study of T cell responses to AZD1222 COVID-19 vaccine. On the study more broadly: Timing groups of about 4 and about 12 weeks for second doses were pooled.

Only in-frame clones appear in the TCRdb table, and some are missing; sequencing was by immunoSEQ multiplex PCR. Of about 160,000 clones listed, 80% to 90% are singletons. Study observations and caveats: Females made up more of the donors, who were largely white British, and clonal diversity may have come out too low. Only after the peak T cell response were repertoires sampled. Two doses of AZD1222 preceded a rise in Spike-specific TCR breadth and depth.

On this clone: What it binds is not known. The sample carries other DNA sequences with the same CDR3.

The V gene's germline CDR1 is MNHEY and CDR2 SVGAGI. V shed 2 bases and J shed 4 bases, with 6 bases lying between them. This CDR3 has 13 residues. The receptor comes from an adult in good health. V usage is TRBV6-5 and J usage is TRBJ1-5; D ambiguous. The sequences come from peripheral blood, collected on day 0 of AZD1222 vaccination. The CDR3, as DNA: TGTGCCAGCAGTTACGGACGGAATCAGCCCCAGCATTTT. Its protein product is CASSYGRNQPQHF.